Included here is one T cell receptor beta chain sequence, with context. The antigen is not known. Trimming removed 0 bases from V and 3 bases from J, with 15 bases in between. The CDR3 extends over 16 amino acids. CDR1 and CDR2 from the germline V gene are SGHKS and YYEKEE (reference sequence). This entry comes from a study of T cell clonotyping in hematopoietic cell transplantation. Study results and limitations: Graft donor and pretransplant recipient Inverse Simpson Index values predicted broader posttransplant TCR diversity. CD4 and CD8 repertoire contributions could not be separated without sorting.

Only in-frame clones appear in the TCRdb table, and some are missing; sequencing was by immunoSEQ multiplex PCR. The sample contains 4,900 or so clones, around 78% of which appear only once. Samples: about 28 days before transplant, then days 30, 100 and 180 after. The chain is built from TRBV5-5 and TRBJ1-1, with D perhaps matching TRBD1 (5 bases). This receptor was obtained from a male patient between 60 and 69 years old who had an allogeneic stem cell transplant, so T cells may come from the graft donor. Some clones in this sample may be carry-over from other donors' samples. This material consisted of peripheral blood mononuclear cells, taken 100 days after allogeneic stem cell transplant. CDR3 sequence: CASSLAVGRLDTEAFF. CDR3 DNA: TGTGCCAGCAGCTTGGCTGTGGGGCGCTTGGACACTGAAGCTTTCTTT.